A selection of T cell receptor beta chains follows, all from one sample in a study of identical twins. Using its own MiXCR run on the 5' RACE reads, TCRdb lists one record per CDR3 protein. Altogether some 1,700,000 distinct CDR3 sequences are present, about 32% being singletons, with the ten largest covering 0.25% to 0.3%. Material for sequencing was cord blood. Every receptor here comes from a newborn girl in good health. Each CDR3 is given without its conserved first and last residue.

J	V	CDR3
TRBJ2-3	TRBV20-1	GARDPRTRGRTDTQY
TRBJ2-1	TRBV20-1	SARDKDNEQF
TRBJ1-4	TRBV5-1	ASSLAGYFNEKLF
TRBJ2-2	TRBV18	ASSPTLGPTGELF
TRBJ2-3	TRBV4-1	ASSLELATTTDTQY
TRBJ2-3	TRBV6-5	ASSYSKSYRHTQY
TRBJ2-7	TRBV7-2	ASSTQTGGHYEQY
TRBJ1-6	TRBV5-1	ASSLLPRGLYNSPLH
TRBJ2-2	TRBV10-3	ATGGSTGELF
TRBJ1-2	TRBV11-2	ASSPAWTDVNYGYT
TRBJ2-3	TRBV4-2	ASTRSEGESTDTQY
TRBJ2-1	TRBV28	ASTTAQGGSSYEQF
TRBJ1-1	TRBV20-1	SASQGETDTEAF
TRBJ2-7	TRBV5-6	ASSLTRTSYEQY
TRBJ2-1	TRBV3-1	ASSQDSTLLSSYNEQF
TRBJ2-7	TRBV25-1	ASSGIRDIPYEQY
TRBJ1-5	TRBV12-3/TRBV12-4	ASSFGQSNQPQH
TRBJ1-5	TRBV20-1	SARETGRSQPQH
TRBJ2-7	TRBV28	ASSFNLGQPSSYEQY
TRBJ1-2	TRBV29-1	SVEGNSKGYGYT
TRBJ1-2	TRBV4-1	ASSPSNNPYGYT
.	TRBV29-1	SVAAGGVYEQY
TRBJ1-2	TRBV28	ASSPDSPWGYT
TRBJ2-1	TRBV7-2	ASSFTSGGRYYNEQF
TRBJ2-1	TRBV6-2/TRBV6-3	ASSYQGQGAEQF
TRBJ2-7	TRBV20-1	SAGEQGQGRYEQY
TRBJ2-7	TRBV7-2	ASSSQLESSYEQY
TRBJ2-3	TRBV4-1	ASSQVSGGQHTQY
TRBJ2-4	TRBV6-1	ASSELIETVKNIQY
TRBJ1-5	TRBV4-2	ASSPGSRGRPQPQH
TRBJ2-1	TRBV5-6	ASSLLAGVIYNEQF
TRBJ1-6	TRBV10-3	AISEPGQGASPLH
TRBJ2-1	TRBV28	ASSSGGYYNEQF
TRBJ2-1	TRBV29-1	SVEGGMLRETQF